What follows are 28 T cell receptor beta chains derived from one specimen sequenced in a study of T-cell memory formation after mild COVID-19. Each CDR3 protein is one row after TCRdb ran MiXCR on the 5' RACE reads. The sample has 580,000 or so distinct CDR3 sequences, 15% to 20% seen once. Sequenced material: PBMCs or a T cell subset sorted from them (not recorded which). The source is an adult woman who had mild COVID-19 (a few samples of this study predate the infection). Cell type and time point are not known.

This clonotype was observed at least ten times. The chain is built from TRBV7-6 and TRBJ2-5; 8 bases align to TRBD1. The germline V gene encodes CDR1 SGHVS and CDR2 FNYEAQ. This CDR3 is built from 14 residues. J lost 2 bases, V lost 2 bases, and 1 base had no gene match. The CDR3: CASSLQGAQETQYF. The CDR3 DNA follows: TGTGCCAGCAGCTTACAGGGGGCACAAGAGACCCAGTACTTC.

This clonotype was counted between two and nine times. The CDR3: CASSVQGLEGEQFF. Written as DNA, the CDR3 is TGTGCCAGCAGCGTCCAGGGACTGGAGGGCGAGCAGTTCTTC. The chain carries TRBV9 and TRBJ2-1, with TRBD2 as a possible D gene (6 bases). The CDR3 runs 14 residues. V was pared by 2 bases and J by 10 bases, with 16 bases between. The germline gives CDR1 SGDLS, CDR2 YYNGEE.

This clonotype turned up a few times. This chain joins TRBV9 and TRBJ2-1; D call uncertain. This CDR3 contains 14 residues. V was clipped by 0 bases and J by 7 bases, with 11 bases between them. Germline CDR1 and CDR2: SGDLS and YYNGEE. DNA for the CDR3: TGTGCCAGCAGCGTAGGGCTTTTGGAGAATGAGCAGTTCTTC. Protein product: CASSVGLLENEQFF.

This chain links TRBV4-1 with TRBJ2-7, with 7 bases fitting TRBD1. From germline, CDR1 is MGHRA and CDR2 YSYEKL. Losses at the gene ends were 0 bases for V and 0 bases for J; bases not matched to a gene: 2. The CDR3 has 15 amino acids. CDR3 region: CASSQEQGFSYEQYF. The CDR3 DNA follows: TGCGCCAGCAGCCAAGAACAGGGGTTCTCCTACGAGCAGTACTTC.

Many counts were recorded for this clonotype. The chain joins TRBV5-1 to TRBJ2-7, with 8 bases matching TRBD1. V shed 0 bases and J 3 bases; nucleotides not matched to a gene: 2. This CDR3 comprises 14 residues. CDR1 is SGHRS and CDR2 is YFSETQ in the germline V gene. The chain's CDR3 is CASSLGTGNYEQYF. The CDR3 DNA follows: TGCGCCAGCAGCTTGGGGACAGGGAACTACGAGCAGTACTTC.

This clonotype came up a few times. The chain carries TRBV7-6 and TRBJ1-6; D uncertain. This CDR3 has 16 residues. Germline V CDR1 and CDR2: SGHVS, FNYEAQ. Trimming shortened V by 5 bases and J by 10 bases, and 21 bases separated the two germline ends. CDR3 region: CASSHNRRSLGSPLHF. In nucleotides, the CDR3 is TGTGCCAGCAGCCACAATAGACGGAGCCTGGGGTCACCCCTCCACTTT.

The rearrangement links TRBV20-1 to TRBJ2-5; no clear D. Deletions cut 5 bases from V and 5 bases from J, with 15 bases between. Germline CDR1 DFQATT, CDR2 SNEGSKA (reference sequence). The CDR3 consists of 13 residues. CDR3 residues: CSAPFDSSETQYF. The DNA for the CDR3 is TGCAGTGCTCCTTTTGACTCCTCGGAGACCCAGTACTTC.

The chain has TRBV12-3 or TRBV12-4 and TRBJ2-2; TRBD2 agrees at 14 bases. This CDR3 spans 16 amino acids. After removal of 5 bases from V and 6 bases from J, the junction contained 5 bases not matched to a gene. Here the CDR3 reads CASSPMGLAGAGELFF. The CDR3 DNA follows: TGTGCCAGCAGTCCCATGGGACTAGCGGGGGCCGGGGAGCTGTTTTTT.

This chain links TRBV29-1 with TRBJ2-1; TRBD2 aligns across 11 bases. The V and J ends lost 3 bases and 8 bases, in that order; junction bases with no gene match: 12. Germline CDR1 SQVTM, CDR2 ANQGSEA. The CDR3 length is 16 residues. CDR3 DNA: TGCAGCGTTGAGGGGGTTAGCGGGAGGGCCGAGGATGAGCAGTTCTTC. Encoded protein: CSVEGVSGRAEDEQFF.

In its sample, this clonotype was seen many times. V gene TRBV12-3 or TRBV12-4 combines with J gene TRBJ1-5; 7 bases are a match to TRBD1. The CDR3 is 14 amino acids. The trim removed 1 base at V and 4 bases at J, leaving 1 base unmatched. The CDR3 loop is CASSLVRGNQPQHF. In DNA form, the CDR3 reads TGTGCCAGCAGTTTAGTCAGGGGGAATCAGCCCCAGCATTTT.

The chain employs TRBV19 and TRBJ2-1; perhaps TRBD2 as D (6 bases). CDR1 LNHDA and CDR2 SQIVND come from the germline V gene (reference sequence). This CDR3 contains 14 residues. Deletions cut 7 bases from V and 1 base from J, with 11 bases between. Here the CDR3 reads CASKGGASYNEQFF. CDR3 coding DNA: TGTGCCAGTAAAGGAGGGGCGTCCTACAATGAGCAGTTCTTC.

The chain couples TRBV7-9 to TRBJ1-2; 7 bases map to TRBD1. The trim removed 5 bases at V and 8 bases at J, leaving 5 bases unmatched. Germline CDR1 and CDR2: SEHNR and FQNEAQ (reference sequence). CDR3 size: 12 residues. As DNA, the CDR3 is TGTGCCAGCAGCACACAGGGGCGCGGCTACACCTTC. The encoded protein is CASSTQGRGYTF.

V and J are TRBV18 and TRBJ2-3; D unresolved. The germline V and J ends were trimmed by 2 bases and 4 bases, with 16 bases remaining between them. In germline, CDR1 is KGHSH, CDR2 LQKENI. CDR3 length: 16 amino acids. CDR3 sequence reads: CASSPYEYRSPDTQYF. The CDR3 DNA reads as TGTGCCAGCTCACCATACGAATATCGTAGTCCAGATACGCAGTATTTT.

CDR3 sequence reads: CASSRGGTSSYNSPLHF. CDR3 coding DNA: TGTGCCAGCAGCCGTGGGGGGACCAGCTCCTATAATTCACCCCTCCACTTT. The gene calls are TRBV7-6 and TRBJ1-6; TRBD1 might be the D (5 bases). Trimming removed 5 bases from V and 0 bases from J, with 14 bases in between. In germline, CDR1 is SGHVS, CDR2 FNYEAQ. This CDR3 has 17 amino acids.

In its sample, this clonotype was seen many times. V and J are TRBV27 and TRBJ2-2; D uncertain. Trimming shortened V by 7 bases and J by 6 bases, and 9 bases separated the two germline ends. The germline V gene has CDR1 MNHEY and CDR2 SMNVEV (reference sequence). This CDR3 is 12 amino acids long. The CDR3 loop is CASTRPPGELFF. CDR3 bases: TGTGCCAGCACGCGGCCCCCCGGGGAGCTGTTTTTT.

This clonotype was recorded many times. This rearrangement joins TRBV4-1 to TRBJ1-2; TRBD1 matches at 8 bases. CDR3 length equals 14 residues. Germline V gives CDR1 MGHRA, CDR2 YSYEKL. V gave up 1 base and J gave up 6 bases; unmatched junction bases: 4. The DNA for the CDR3 is TGCGCCAGCAGCCAAGGATCGACAGGGGATGGCTACACCTTC. It encodes CASSQGSTGDGYTF.

This clonotype has a handful of counts. The chain joins TRBV29-1 to TRBJ1-4; D call uncertain. The V and J ends lost 7 bases and 8 bases respectively, with 14 bases between them. Germline-derived CDR1 and CDR2 are SQVTM and ANQGSEA. The CDR3 spans 12 residues. CDR3 region: CSALSGSEKLFF. The CDR3 DNA is TGCAGCGCGCTTTCGGGGAGCGAAAAACTGTTTTTT.

This clonotype was counted between two and nine times. This chain uses TRBV6-2 or TRBV6-3 with TRBJ2-1, with TRBD1 identical over 10 bases. Germline CDR1 reads MNHEY; CDR2 reads SVGEGT. CDR3 size: 16 residues. Trimming removed 2 bases from V and 7 bases from J; junction bases left unmatched: 8. CDR3 sequence: CASSYQQPGQGNEQFF. The CDR3 region has the DNA TGTGCCAGCAGTTACCAACAACCGGGACAGGGGAATGAGCAGTTCTTC.

The rearrangement links TRBV2 to TRBJ2-5; no firm D call. V was shortened by 1 base and J by 5 bases, with 11 bases between the two germline ends. The CDR3 totals 14 residues. Per germline, CDR1 SNHLY and CDR2 FYNNEI. The CDR3 nucleotides read TGTGCCAGCAGTGAAGGGGTACTGATCGAGACCCAGTACTTC. Its translation: CASSEGVLIETQYF.

The gene calls are TRBV24-1 and TRBJ1-2; D call uncertain. The CDR3 has 13 amino acids. Between the trimmed V and J ends, which lost 5 bases and 8 bases, there was a span of 14 bases. Per the germline V gene, CDR1 is KGHDR and CDR2 is SFDVKD. CDR3 in amino acids: CATSVVAFGGYTF. The CDR3 DNA follows: TGTGCCACCAGTGTAGTGGCCTTCGGCGGCTACACCTTC.

This clonotype is a singleton in its sample. The genes are TRBV9 and TRBJ2-7, with 13 bases matching TRBD2. V dropped 1 base and J dropped 5; count of bases not matched to a gene: 12. Germline V gene sequence: CDR1 SGDLS, CDR2 YYNGEE. This CDR3 comprises 18 residues. The CDR3 nucleotides are TGTGCCAGCAGCGTATTTGAGGGACTAGCGGGAACGAGGGACGAGCAGTACTTC. Protein product: CASSVFEGLAGTRDEQYF.

This clonotype has a handful of counts. The chain recombines TRBV7-3 with TRBJ1-1, with D possibly matching TRBD1 (6 bases). The CDR3 loop spans 13 amino acids. CDR1 SGHTA and CDR2 FQGTGA come from the germline V gene. V dropped 0 bases and J dropped 7 bases, with 9 bases sitting between them. CDR3 DNA sequence: TGTGCCAGCAGCTTAACCCAAGGGGGTGAAGCTTTCTTT. Protein: CASSLTQGGEAFF.

This clonotype was observed a few times. V gene TRBV29-1 combines with J gene TRBJ2-3; TRBD2 agrees at 13 bases. The junction had 5 bases not matched to a gene; V was cut back by 0 bases and J by 2 bases. The CDR3 covers 17 residues. The germline CDR1 and CDR2 sequences are SQVTM and ANQGSEA. The DNA of the CDR3 is TGCAGCGTTGAAGATCCGGGACTAGCGGGGACCACAGATACGCAGTATTTT. Its protein product is CSVEDPGLAGTTDTQYF.

The rearrangement joins TRBV12-3 or TRBV12-4 to TRBJ2-3; TRBD2 matches at 8 bases. This CDR3 region has 14 residues. The V segment lost 6 bases and the J segment 5 bases; nucleotides outside the gene matches: 7. The CDR3 DNA is TGTGCCAGCAGCCGGGGGGGGGTGCAAGATACGCAGTATTTT. This translates into CASSRGGVQDTQYF.

The V call is TRBV20-1, the J call TRBJ2-7; D call uncertain. CDR3 length: 14 amino acids. Trimming took off 0 bases at V and 3 bases at J, with 12 bases between the two ends. The germline V gene has CDR1 DFQATT and CDR2 SNEGSKA (reference sequence). The CDR3 here is CSARERLHNYEQYF. In nucleotides, the CDR3 is TGCAGTGCTAGAGAGCGGCTCCATAACTACGAGCAGTACTTC.

The chain recombines TRBV7-6 with TRBJ2-7; 9 nucleotides agree with TRBD1. Germline-derived CDR1 and CDR2 are SGHVS and FNYEAQ. The CDR3 extends over 15 amino acids. V was clipped by 5 bases and J by 5 bases; unmatched bases: 10. CDR3 sequence: CASSPPGQGPHEQYF. As DNA, the CDR3 is TGTGCCAGCAGCCCCCCGGGACAGGGTCCCCACGAGCAGTACTTC.

The chain recombines TRBV9 with TRBJ2-3; the D gene could be TRBD1 or TRBD2 (5 bases each). This CDR3 has 15 residues. Germline CDR1 reads SGDLS; CDR2 reads YYNGEE. Trimming cost V 3 bases and J 2 bases, with 13 bases left between them. The CDR3 nucleotides are TGTGCCAGCAGCGCGTCCGGGACGCTCACAGATACGCAGTATTTT. This gives the protein CASSASGTLTDTQYF. The full variable domain, completed using reference TRBV9 and TRBJ2-3, is DSGVTQTPKHLITATGQRVTLRCSPRSGDLSVYWYQQSLDQGLQFLIQYYNGEERAKGNILERFSAQQFPDLHSELNLSSLELGDSALYFCASSASGTLTDTQYFGPGTRLTVL.

This clonotype has just a few counts. V usage is TRBV6-2 or TRBV6-3 and J usage is TRBJ2-3, with D possibly TRBD2 on 6 matching bases. The germline V gene has CDR1 MNHEY and CDR2 SVGEGT. Trimming pared 0 bases from V and 2 bases from J, leaving 12 bases between. There are 16 residues in the CDR3. The CDR3 DNA reads TGTGCCAGCAGTTACTCGGTTCGGGAGTTCACAGATACGCAGTATTTT. Its translation is CASSYSVREFTDTQYF.